A selection of T cell receptor beta chains follows, all from one sample in a study of cytomegalovirus exposure and HLA in healthy donors. Profiling relied on immunoSEQ multiplex PCR, and the TCRdb table lists in-frame clones only, not all of them. This sample yields 200,000 or so clones, of which about four fifths are seen a single time; 0.098% belongs to the top ten. The sequenced sample consisted of PBMCs. These receptors all come from a boy younger than 10 in good health and CMV-seronegative. The CDR3 runs from the conserved cysteine through the conserved F or W. The D gene is left open where the match is weak. For some rows the clone size is stated as once, few or many, or as a class when expanded; others skip it.

>-|TRBV2|TRBJ1-1|-
CASMGGVPNTEAFF
TGTGCCAGCATGGGGGGAGTCCCGAACACTGAAGCTTTCTTT
>-|TRBV5-8|TRBJ1-2|-
CASSLATLDYGYTF
TGTGCCAGCAGCTTGGCGACACTTGATTATGGCTACACCTTC
>-|TRBV6-5|TRBJ2-7|few
CASSGPTYEQYF
TGTGCCAGCAGTGGGCCGACCTACGAGCAGTACTTC
>-|TRBV28|TRBJ1-2|few
CASRPGLPYGYTF
TGTGCCAGCAGGCCGGGACTGCCATATGGCTACACCTTC
>TRBD1|TRBV5-5|TRBJ2-1|-
CASSLAGTGNNDEQFF
TGTGCCAGCAGCTTGGCTGGGACAGGGAACAACGATGAGCAGTTCTTC
>-|TRBV2|TRBJ1-5|-
CASSGTVYSNQPQHF
TGTGCCAGCAGTGGGACAGTATATAGCAATCAGCCCCAGCATTTT
>-|TRBV11-2|TRBJ2-5|-
CASSLDSWETQYF
TGTGCCAGCAGCTTGGACTCTTGGGAGACCCAGTACTTC
>TRBD2|TRBV7-9|TRBJ2-7|few
CASSRDYYEQYF
TGTGCCAGCAGCCGGGACTACTACGAGCAGTACTTC
>TRBD1|TRBV10-3|TRBJ1-2|-
CATKWTGGNYGYTF
TGTGCCACTAAGTGGACAGGGGGGAACTATGGCTACACCTTC
>-|TRBV9|TRBJ2-1|-
CASSRSSYNEQFF
TGTGCCAGCAGTCGCAGTTCCTACAATGAGCAGTTCTTC
>-|TRBV18|TRBJ2-4|-
CASSPAGLAKNIQYF
TGTGCCAGCTCACCAGCGGGGCTAGCCAAAAACATTCAGTACTTC
>TRBD2|TRBV7-9|TRBJ2-3|-
CASSRTSGGLDTQYF
TGTGCCAGCAGCCGTACTAGCGGGGGATTGGATACGCAGTATTTT
>TRBD1|TRBV5-6|TRBJ1-1|-
CASSTTTGGHLRNTEAFF
TGTGCCAGCAGCACTACAACAGGGGGCCACCTCCGAAACACTGAAGCTTTCTTT
>-|TRBV28|TRBJ2-1|-
CASSRHRHEQFF
TGTGCCAGCAGTAGACACCGCCATGAGCAGTTCTTC
>-|TRBV7-2|TRBJ2-3|-
CASSFVGVTDTQYF
TGTGCCAGCAGCTTTGTCGGGGTCACAGATACGCAGTATTTT
>TRBD1|TRBV18|TRBJ2-2|-
CASSPGTGWTGELFF
TGTGCCAGCTCACCAGGGACAGGGTGGACCGGGGAGCTGTTTTTT
>TRBD2|TRBV7-9|TRBJ2-2|-
CASRHGLAGESNTGELFF
TGTGCCAGCAGACACGGGCTAGCGGGGGAGTCGAACACCGGGGAGCTGTTTTTT
>-|TRBV11-3|TRBJ2-5|-
CASSLVVGETQYF
TGTGCCAGCAGCTTAGTGGTCGGGGAGACCCAGTACTTC
>TRBD1|TRBV6-5|TRBJ2-7|-
CASSYLTQGSGYEQYF
TGTGCCAGCAGTTACTTGACACAGGGGAGCGGTTACGAGCAGTACTTC
>TRBD2|TRBV5-4|TRBJ2-5|-
CASSLTSGQETQYF
TGTGCCAGCAGCTTGACTAGCGGCCAAGAGACCCAGTACTTC
>TRBD2|TRBV7-2|TRBJ2-1|-
CASSSGWGGGPEGEQFF
TGTGCCAGCAGCTCGGGGTGGGGCGGGGGGCCGGAGGGTGAGCAGTTCTTC
>TRBD1|TRBV27|TRBJ2-1|-
CASSLGVDRGGEQFF
TGTGCCAGCAGTCTCGGGGTGGACAGGGGAGGTGAGCAGTTCTTC
>TRBD2|TRBV4-3|TRBJ2-3|-
CASSLGGGGLRTDTQYF
TGCGCCAGCAGCCTGGGCGGGGGGGGCCTGAGGACAGATACGCAGTATTTT
>TRBD2|TRBV13|TRBJ2-3|-
CASSFRLAGGTDTQYF
TGTGCCAGCAGCTTCCGACTAGCGGGGGGGACAGATACGCAGTATTTT
>-|TRBV4-1|TRBJ1-5|-
CASSQGSGGGNQPQHF
TGCGCCAGCAGCCAAGGAAGCGGGGGCGGCAATCAGCCCCAGCATTTT
>-|TRBV5-6|TRBJ2-3|once
CASSLGGRRTDTQYF
TGTGCCAGCAGCTTGGGTGGGCGGAGGACAGATACGCAGTATTTT
>-|TRBV2|TRBJ1-2|-
CASTLESGRGGYTF
TGTGCCAGCACTTTAGAGTCAGGAAGGGGCGGCTACACCTTC
>-|TRBV2|TRBJ2-5|-
CASRSQGGEETQYF
TGTGCCAGCAGGTCCCAGGGTGGGGAAGAGACCCAGTACTTC
>-|TRBV7-9|TRBJ2-1|few
CASSLGTITPEFF
TGTGCCAGCAGCCTCGGGACAATTACTCCCGAGTTCTTC
>-|TRBV15|TRBJ2-7|once
CATSSSIGSLSYEQYF
TGTGCCACCAGCAGTAGCATAGGCAGCTTGTCCTACGAGCAGTACTTC
>-|TRBV27|TRBJ1-3|-
CASRGPSRRTIYF
TGTGCCAGCAGGGGCCCATCCCGGCGCACCATATATTTT
>-|TRBV4-2|TRBJ1-2|-
CASSQAPPAPSHGYTF
TGTGCCAGCAGCCAAGCCCCTCCTGCGCCAAGCCATGGCTACACCTTC
>-|TRBV7-9|TRBJ2-1|-
CASSLEGAAYNEQFF
TGTGCCAGCAGCTTGGAGGGGGCGGCGTACAATGAGCAGTTCTTC
>TRBD1|TRBV2|TRBJ1-6|-
CASKDRGLSPLHF
TGTGCCAGCAAAGACAGGGGCCTATCACCCCTCCACTTT
>-|TRBV7-7|TRBJ1-4|-
CASSLSQEGKLFF
TGTGCTAGCAGCTTATCCCAGGAGGGAAAACTGTTTTTT
>TRBD1|TRBV6-1|TRBJ1-5|once
CASSVGTGSPGIRYLPQHF
TGTGCCAGCAGTGTAGGGACAGGGTCCCCCGGAATTCGCTACTTGCCCCAGCATTTT
>-|TRBV19|TRBJ1-5|-
CASSLFRQLVNQPQHF
TGTGCCAGTAGTTTGTTCAGGCAGCTCGTCAATCAGCCCCAGCATTTT